This T cell receptor (beta chain) was recorded in a study of blood T cells in healthy people across ages. Trimming left V 5 bases short and J 13 bases short, with 17 bases between. The CDR3 sequence is 12 residues long. Primed by a sample-barcoded 5' primer and a J-beta primer mix, a second PCR proceeded for about 6 to 12 cycles. TCRdb reprocessed the 5' RACE reads with MiXCR, giving one entry per CDR3 protein. This table holds 1.5 million to 1.9 million distinct CDR3 sequences, about 42% found once. Per sample, extraction of total RNA gave at least 6 micrograms in every case. This TCR derives from a woman younger than 30 in good health. The rearrangement joins TRBV12-3 or TRBV12-4 to TRBJ1-1, with D perhaps TRBD1 (5 bases). Sequenced: blood. CDR3 DNA sequence: TGTGCCAGCAGTCCGAACGGGGGATGGGTTTTCTTT. Translating gives CASSPNGGWVFF.